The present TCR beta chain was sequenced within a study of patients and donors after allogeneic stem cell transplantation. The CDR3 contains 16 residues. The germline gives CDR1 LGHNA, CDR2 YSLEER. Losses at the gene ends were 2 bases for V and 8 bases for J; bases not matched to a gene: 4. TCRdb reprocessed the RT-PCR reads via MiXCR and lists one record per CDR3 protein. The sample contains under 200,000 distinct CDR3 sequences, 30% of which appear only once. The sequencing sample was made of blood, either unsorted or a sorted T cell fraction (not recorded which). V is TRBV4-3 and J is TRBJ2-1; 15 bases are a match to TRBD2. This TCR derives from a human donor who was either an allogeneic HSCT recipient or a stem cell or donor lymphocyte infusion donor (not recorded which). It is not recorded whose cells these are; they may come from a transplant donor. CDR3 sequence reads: CASSQPGLAGGDEQFF. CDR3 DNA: TGCGCCAGCAGCCAACCGGGACTAGCGGGAGGCGATGAGCAGTTCTTC.